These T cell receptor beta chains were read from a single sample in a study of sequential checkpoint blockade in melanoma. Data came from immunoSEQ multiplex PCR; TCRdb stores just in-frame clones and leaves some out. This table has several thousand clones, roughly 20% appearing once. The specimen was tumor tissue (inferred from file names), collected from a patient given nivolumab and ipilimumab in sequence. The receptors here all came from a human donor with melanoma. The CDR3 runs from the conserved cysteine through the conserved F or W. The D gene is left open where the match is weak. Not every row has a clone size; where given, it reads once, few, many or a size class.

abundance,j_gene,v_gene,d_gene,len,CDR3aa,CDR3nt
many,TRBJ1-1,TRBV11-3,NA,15,CASSLEGAWNTEAFF,TGTGCCAGCAGCTTAGAAGGGGCTTGGAACACTGAAGCTTTCTTT
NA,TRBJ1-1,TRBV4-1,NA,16,CASSPLGGALNTEAFF,TGCGCCAGCAGCCCCTTGGGGGGGGCTTTGAACACTGAAGCTTTCTTT
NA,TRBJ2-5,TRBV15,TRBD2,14,CATSTGTSPETQYF,TGTGCCACCAGCACTGGGACTAGCCCAGAGACCCAGTACTTC
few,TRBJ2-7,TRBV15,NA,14,CATSSHWSSYEQYF,TGTGCCACCAGCAGCCACTGGAGCTCCTACGAGCAGTACTTC
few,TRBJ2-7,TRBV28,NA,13,CASRRDTSYEQYF,TGTGCCAGCAGAAGGGACACCTCCTACGAGCAGTACTTC
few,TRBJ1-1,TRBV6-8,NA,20,CASSYSHVKAERHVKTEAFF,TGTGCCAGCAGTTACTCTCACGTCAAAGCAGAGAGACACGTCAAGACTGAAGCTTTCTTT
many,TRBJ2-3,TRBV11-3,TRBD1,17,CASSLSLGQGATDTQYF,TGTGCCAGCAGCTTATCCCTGGGACAGGGGGCTACAGATACGCAGTATTTT
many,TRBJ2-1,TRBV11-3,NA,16,CASSLAGRGAYNEQFF,TGTGCCAGCAGCTTGGCCGGAAGGGGCGCCTACAATGAGCAGTTCTTC
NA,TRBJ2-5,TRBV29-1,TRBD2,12,CSVDSGGETQYF,TGCAGCGTTGATTCCGGGGGGGAGACCCAGTACTTC
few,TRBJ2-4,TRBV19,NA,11,CASNQGLKQYF,TGTGCCAGTAACCAAGGACTCAAACAGTACTTC
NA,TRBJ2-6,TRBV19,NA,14,CASLGGTGANVLTF,TGTGCCAGCCTAGGGGGGACCGGGGCCAACGTCCTGACTTTC
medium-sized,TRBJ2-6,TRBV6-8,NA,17,CASSYSNRPSGANVLTF,TGTGCCAGCAGTTACTCGAACCGACCGTCTGGGGCCAACGTCCTGACTTTC
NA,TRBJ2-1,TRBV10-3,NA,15,CAISESPGLKNEQFF,TGTGCCATCAGTGAGTCACCGGGACTTAAGAATGAGCAGTTCTTC
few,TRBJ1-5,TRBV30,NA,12,CAFRTQDQPQHF,TGTGCCTTCCGGACCCAGGATCAGCCCCAGCATTTT
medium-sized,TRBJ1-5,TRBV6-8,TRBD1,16,CASSYPPGQGAQPQHF,TGTGCCAGCAGTTACCCGCCGGGACAGGGAGCTCAGCCCCAGCATTTT
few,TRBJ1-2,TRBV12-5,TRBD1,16,CASTTPGGDPMGGYTF,TGTGCCAGCACCACACCAGGGGGCGACCCAATGGGTGGCTACACCTTC
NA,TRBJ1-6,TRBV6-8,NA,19,CASSYGAGVGSSYNSPLHF,TGTGCCAGCAGTTACGGAGCAGGGGTCGGCAGCTCCTATAATTCACCCCTCCACTTT
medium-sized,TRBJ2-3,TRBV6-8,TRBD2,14,CASSATGTSGTQYF,TGTGCCAGCAGTGCCACCGGGACTAGTGGTACGCAGTATTTT
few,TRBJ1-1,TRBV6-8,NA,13,CASSDNGGTEAFF,TGTGCCAGCAGCGATAATGGTGGCACTGAAGCTTTCTTT
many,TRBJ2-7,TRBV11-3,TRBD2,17,CASSLVGTSGHSYEQYF,TGTGCCAGCAGCTTAGTCGGGACTAGCGGGCACTCCTACGAGCAGTACTTC
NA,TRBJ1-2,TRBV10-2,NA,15,CASVGFVEGDYGYTF,TGCGCCAGCGTTGGTTTCGTGGAGGGGGACTATGGCTACACCTTC
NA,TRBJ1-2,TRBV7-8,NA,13,CASSQDRAYGYTF,TGTGCCAGCAGCCAGGACAGAGCCTATGGCTACACCTTC
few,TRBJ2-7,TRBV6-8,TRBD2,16,CASRTRGGPKIYEQYF,TGTGCCAGCAGAACCCGGGGGGGCCCTAAAATCTACGAGCAGTACTTC
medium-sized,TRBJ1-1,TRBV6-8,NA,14,CASSYSRGNTEAFF,TGTGCCAGCAGTTACTCGCGGGGGAACACTGAAGCTTTCTTT
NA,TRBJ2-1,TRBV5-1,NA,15,CASSLAAGQWNEQFF,TGCGCCAGCAGCTTGGCTGCGGGGCAATGGAATGAGCAGTTCTTC
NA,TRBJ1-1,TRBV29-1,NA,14,CSVSNRGGNTEAFF,TGCAGCGTTTCTAACCGGGGCGGGAACACTGAAGCTTTCTTT
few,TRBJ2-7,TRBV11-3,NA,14,CASSLVQGGYEQYF,TGTGCCAGCAGCTTGGTACAGGGTGGGTACGAGCAGTACTTC
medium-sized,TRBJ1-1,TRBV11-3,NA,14,CASSRSISDKEAFF,TGTGCCAGCAGTCGAAGCATATCGGACAAGGAAGCTTTCTTT